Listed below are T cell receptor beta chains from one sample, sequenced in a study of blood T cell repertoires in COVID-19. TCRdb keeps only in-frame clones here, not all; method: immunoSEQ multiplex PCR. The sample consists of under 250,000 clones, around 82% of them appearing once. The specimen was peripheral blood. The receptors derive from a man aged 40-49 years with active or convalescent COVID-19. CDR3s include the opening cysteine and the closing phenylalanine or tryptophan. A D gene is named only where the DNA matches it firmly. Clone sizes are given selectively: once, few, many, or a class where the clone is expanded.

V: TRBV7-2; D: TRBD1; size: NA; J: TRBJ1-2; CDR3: CASSLVGTAYGYTF; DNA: TGTGCCAGCAGCTTAGTAGGGACAGCCTATGGCTACACCTTC
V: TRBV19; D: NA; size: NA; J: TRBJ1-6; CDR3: CASSIALTVDSPLHF; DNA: TGTGCCAGTAGTATCGCTTTGACAGTTGATTCACCCCTCCACTTT
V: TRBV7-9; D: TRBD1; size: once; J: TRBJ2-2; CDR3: CASSVRGTGELFF; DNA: TGTGCCAGCAGCGTCAGGGGGACCGGGGAGCTGTTTTTT
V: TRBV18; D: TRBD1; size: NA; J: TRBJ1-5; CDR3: CASSQMEWGHGAGGHQPQHF; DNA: TGTGCCAGCTCACAAATGGAGTGGGGCCACGGGGCAGGGGGGCATCAGCCCCAGCATTTT
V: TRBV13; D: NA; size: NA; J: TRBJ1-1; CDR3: CASSSPLGGANTEAFF; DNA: TGTGCCAGCAGCTCTCCACTCGGGGGAGCGAACACTGAAGCTTTCTTT
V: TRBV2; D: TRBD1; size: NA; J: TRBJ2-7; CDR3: CASSGRTGSGEQYF; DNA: TGTGCCAGCAGTGGGAGGACAGGCAGTGGCGAGCAGTACTTC
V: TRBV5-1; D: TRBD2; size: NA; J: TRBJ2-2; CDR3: CASSLDGRPTGELFF; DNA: TGCGCCAGCAGCTTGGACGGGAGGCCCACCGGGGAGCTGTTTTTT
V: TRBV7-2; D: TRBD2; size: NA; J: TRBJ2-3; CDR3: CASSLVGGGASTDTQYF; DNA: TGTGCCAGCAGCTTAGTCGGCGGGGGGGCCTCGACAGATACGCAGTATTTT
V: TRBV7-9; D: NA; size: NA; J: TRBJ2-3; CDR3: CASRRGFTDTQYF; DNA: TGTGCCAGCAGACGAGGTTTTACAGATACGCAGTATTTT
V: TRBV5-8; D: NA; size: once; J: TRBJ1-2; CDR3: CASSLGQRSNYGYTF; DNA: TGTGCCAGCAGCTTGGGGCAGCGCTCTAACTATGGCTACACCTTC
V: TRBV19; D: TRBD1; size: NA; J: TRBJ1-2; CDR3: CASSRRGIELGGYTF; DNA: TGTGCCAGTAGTCGCAGGGGGATAGAGTTGGGAGGCTACACCTTC
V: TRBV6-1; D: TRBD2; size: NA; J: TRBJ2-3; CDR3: CASSEWSSGYTDTQYF; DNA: TGTGCCAGCAGTGAATGGTCTAGCGGATACACAGATACGCAGTATTTT
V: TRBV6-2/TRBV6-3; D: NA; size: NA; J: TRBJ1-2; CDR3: CASSYSRGYTF; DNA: TGTGCCAGCAGTTACTCGCGGGGCTACACCTTC
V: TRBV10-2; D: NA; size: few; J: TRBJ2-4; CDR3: CASSESGSGRVHIQYF; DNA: TGCGCCAGCAGTGAGTCGGGTAGCGGTAGGGTACACATTCAGTACTTC
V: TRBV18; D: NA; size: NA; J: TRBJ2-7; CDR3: CASSPGAAGIYEQYF; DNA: TGTGCCAGCTCACCGGGTGCGGCAGGGATATACGAGCAGTACTTC
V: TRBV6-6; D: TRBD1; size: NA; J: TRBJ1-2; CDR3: CASSSTTGQLNYGYTF; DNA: TGTGCCAGCAGTTCCACCACGGGACAGCTCAACTATGGCTACACCTTC
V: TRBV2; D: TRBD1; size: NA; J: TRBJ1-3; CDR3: CASSGTGGTGNTIYF; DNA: TGTGCCAGCAGTGGGACAGGGGGAACGGGAAACACCATATATTTT
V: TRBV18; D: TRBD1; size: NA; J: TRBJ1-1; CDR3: CASSPDRERPAFF; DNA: TGTGCCAGCTCACCGGACAGGGAGAGGCCAGCTTTCTTT
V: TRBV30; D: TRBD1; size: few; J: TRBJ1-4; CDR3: CANRGNEKLFF; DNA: TGTGCCAACAGGGGTAATGAAAAACTGTTTTTT
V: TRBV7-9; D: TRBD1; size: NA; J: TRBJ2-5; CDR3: CASSQGTAQETQYF; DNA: TGTGCCAGCAGCCAAGGGACAGCCCAAGAGACCCAGTACTTC
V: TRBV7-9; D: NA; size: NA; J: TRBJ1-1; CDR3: CASSLGGAMNTEAFF; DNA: TGTGCCAGCAGCTTAGGTGGGGCCATGAACACTGAAGCTTTCTTT
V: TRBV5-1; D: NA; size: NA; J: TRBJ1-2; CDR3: CASSPGTTYGYTF; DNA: TGCGCCAGCAGCCCTGGGACAACGTATGGCTACACCTTC
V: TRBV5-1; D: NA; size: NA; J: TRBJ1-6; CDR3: CASSLGGVDSPLHF; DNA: TGCGCCAGCAGCTTAGGGGGGGTTGATTCACCCCTCCACTTT
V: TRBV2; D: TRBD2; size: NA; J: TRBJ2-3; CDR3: CATGLAGLGTDTQYF; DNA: TGTGCCACAGGACTAGCGGGACTCGGCACAGATACGCAGTATTTT
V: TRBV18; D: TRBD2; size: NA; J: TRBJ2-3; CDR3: CASSLPLLAGRTDTQYF; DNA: TGTGCCAGCTCACTCCCCCTCCTAGCGGGTCGGACAGATACGCAGTATTTT
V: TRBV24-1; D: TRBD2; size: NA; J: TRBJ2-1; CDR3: CATSDDFTSGSAYNEQFF; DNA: TGTGCCACCAGTGATGATTTCACTAGCGGGAGCGCCTACAATGAGCAGTTCTTC
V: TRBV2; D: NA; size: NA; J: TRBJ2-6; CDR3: CASSSRPQGGANVLTF; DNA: TGTGCCAGCAGTTCCAGGCCGCAGGGCGGGGCCAACGTCCTGACTTTC
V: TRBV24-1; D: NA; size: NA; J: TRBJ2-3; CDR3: CATSEQTRSVTDTQYF; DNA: TGTGCCACCAGTGAACAGACTAGGTCTGTCACAGATACGCAGTATTTT
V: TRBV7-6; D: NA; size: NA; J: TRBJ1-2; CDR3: CASSHEGGEGYTF; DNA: TGTGCCAGCAGCCACGAGGGAGGGGAGGGCTACACCTTC
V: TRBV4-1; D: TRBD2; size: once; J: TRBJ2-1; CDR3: CASSQAGGPPYNEQFF; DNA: TGCGCCAGCAGCCAAGCGGGAGGGCCGCCCTACAATGAGCAGTTCTTC
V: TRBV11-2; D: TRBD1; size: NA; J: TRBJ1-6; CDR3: CASSLDQDRGASPLHF; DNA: TGTGCCAGCAGCTTAGATCAGGACAGGGGGGCTTCACCCCTCCACTTT
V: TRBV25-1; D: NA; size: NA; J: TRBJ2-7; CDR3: CASSDPSGAYEQYF; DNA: TGTGCCAGCAGTGACCCTTCAGGGGCCTACGAGCAGTACTTC
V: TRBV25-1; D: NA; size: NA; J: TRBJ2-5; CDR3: CASRGQAETQYF; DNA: TGTGCCAGCAGGGGACAAGCGGAGACCCAGTACTTC
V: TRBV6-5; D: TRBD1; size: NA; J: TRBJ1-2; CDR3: CASSYYQGDVYGYTF; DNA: TGTGCCAGCAGTTACTATCAGGGGGATGTCTATGGCTACACCTTC
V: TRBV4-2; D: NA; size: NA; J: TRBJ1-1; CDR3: CASSQGQKNTEAFF; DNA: TGTGCCAGCAGCCAAGGACAGAAGAACACTGAAGCTTTCTTT
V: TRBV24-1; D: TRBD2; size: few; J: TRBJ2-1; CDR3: CATRGVAGDGNVDEQFF; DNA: TGTGCCACTCGGGGCGTAGCGGGAGACGGCAACGTTGATGAGCAGTTCTTC
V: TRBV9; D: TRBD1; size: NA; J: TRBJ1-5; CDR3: CASSVVQGDNQPQHF; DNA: TGTGCCAGCAGCGTAGTACAGGGGGACAATCAGCCCCAGCATTTT
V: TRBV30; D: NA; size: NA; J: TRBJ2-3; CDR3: CAWSLRGPDTQYF; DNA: TGTGCCTGGAGCCTCCGAGGGCCAGATACGCAGTATTTT
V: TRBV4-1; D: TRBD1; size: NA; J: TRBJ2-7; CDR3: CASSLTGGNEQYF; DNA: TGCGCCAGCAGCCTAACAGGGGGCAACGAGCAGTACTTC
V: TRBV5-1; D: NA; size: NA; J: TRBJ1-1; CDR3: CASSRKDGKNTEAFF; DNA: TGCGCCAGCAGCCGGAAGGACGGGAAGAACACTGAAGCTTTCTTT
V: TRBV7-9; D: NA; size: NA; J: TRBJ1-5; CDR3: CASSLSTESNQPQHF; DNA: TGTGCCAGCAGCTTATCCACAGAAAGCAATCAGCCCCAGCATTTT
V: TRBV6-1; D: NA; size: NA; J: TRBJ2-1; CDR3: CASSDGSIINEQFF; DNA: TGTGCCAGCAGTGATGGCAGTATAATCAATGAGCAGTTCTTC
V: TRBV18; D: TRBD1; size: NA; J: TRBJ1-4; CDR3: CASSPSGTGHEKLFF; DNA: TGTGCCAGCTCACCAAGTGGGACAGGTCATGAAAAACTGTTTTTT
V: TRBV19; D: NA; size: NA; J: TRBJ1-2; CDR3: CASSIANVGYTF; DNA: TGTGCCAGTAGTATCGCTAACGTAGGCTACACCTTC
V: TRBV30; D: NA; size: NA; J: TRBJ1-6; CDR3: CAWSPVNNSPLHF; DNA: TGTGCCTGGAGCCCGGTTAATAATTCACCCCTCCACTTT
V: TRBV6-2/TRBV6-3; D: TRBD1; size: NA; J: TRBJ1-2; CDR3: CASSRPPQGFNPYGYTF; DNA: TGTGCCAGCAGTCGTCCCCCACAGGGGTTTAACCCCTATGGCTACACCTTC
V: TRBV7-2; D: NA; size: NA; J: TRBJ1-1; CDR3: CASSLRSGVNTEAFF; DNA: TGTGCCAGCAGCTTGAGGTCCGGAGTGAACACTGAAGCTTTCTTT
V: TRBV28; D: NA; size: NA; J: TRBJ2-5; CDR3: CASSSLVQETQYF; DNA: TGTGCCAGCAGTTCGCTAGTTCAAGAGACCCAGTACTTC
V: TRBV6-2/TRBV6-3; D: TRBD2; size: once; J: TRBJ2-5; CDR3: CASSYSGLAGGRQETQYF; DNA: TGTGCCAGCAGTTACTCGGGACTAGCGGGGGGGCGGCAAGAGACCCAGTACTTC
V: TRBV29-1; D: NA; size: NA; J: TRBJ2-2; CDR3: CSVARTQGTGELFF; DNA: TGCAGCGTTGCGAGGACACAAGGCACCGGGGAGCTGTTTTTT
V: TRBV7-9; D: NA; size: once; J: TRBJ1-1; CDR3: CASSQARGEAFF; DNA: TGTGCCAGCAGCCAAGCAAGGGGTGAAGCTTTCTTT
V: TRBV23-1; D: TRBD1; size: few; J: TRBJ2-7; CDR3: CASRPDRERPYEQYF; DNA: TGCGCCAGCAGACCTGACAGGGAACGACCCTACGAGCAGTACTTC
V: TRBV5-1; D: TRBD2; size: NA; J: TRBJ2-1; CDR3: CASSLGAGGNEQFF; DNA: TGCGCCAGCAGCTTGGGAGCGGGAGGGAATGAGCAGTTCTTC
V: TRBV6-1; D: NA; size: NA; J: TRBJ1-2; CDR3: CASSSTDTVRGYTF; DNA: TGTGCCAGCAGTTCAACCGACACCGTACGGGGCTACACCTTC
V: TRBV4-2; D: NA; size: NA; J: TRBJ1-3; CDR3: CASSQVAPREAGNTIYF; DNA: TGTGCCAGCAGCCAAGTCGCGCCCAGGGAGGCTGGAAACACCATATATTTT
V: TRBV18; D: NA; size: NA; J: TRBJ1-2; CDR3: CASSLGDNYTF; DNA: TGTGCCAGCTCACTAGGAGATAACTACACCTTC
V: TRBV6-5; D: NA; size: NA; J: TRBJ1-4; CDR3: CASRSQGSNEKLFF; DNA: TGTGCCAGCAGGTCACAGGGATCTAATGAAAAACTGTTTTTT
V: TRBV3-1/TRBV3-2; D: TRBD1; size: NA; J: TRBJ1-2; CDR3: CASSPTGNYGYTF; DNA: TGTGCCAGCAGCCCGACAGGGAACTATGGCTACACCTTC
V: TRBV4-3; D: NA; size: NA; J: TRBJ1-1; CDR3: CASSLEPPLNTEAFF; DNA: TGCGCCAGCAGCTTAGAGCCCCCGCTGAACACTGAAGCTTTCTTT
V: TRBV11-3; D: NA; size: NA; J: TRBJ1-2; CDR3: CASSLNGGNYGYTF; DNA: TGTGCCAGCAGCTTGAATGGGGGGAATTATGGCTACACCTTC